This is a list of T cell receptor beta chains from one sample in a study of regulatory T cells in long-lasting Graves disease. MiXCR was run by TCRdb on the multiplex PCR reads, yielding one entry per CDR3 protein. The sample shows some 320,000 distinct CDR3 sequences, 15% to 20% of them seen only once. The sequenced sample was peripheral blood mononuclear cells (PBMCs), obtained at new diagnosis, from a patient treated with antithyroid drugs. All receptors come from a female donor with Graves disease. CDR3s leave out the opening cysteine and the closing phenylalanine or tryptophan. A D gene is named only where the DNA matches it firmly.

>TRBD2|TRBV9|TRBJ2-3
ASSATGGSVTDTQY
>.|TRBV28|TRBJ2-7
ASSLVQGTYEQY
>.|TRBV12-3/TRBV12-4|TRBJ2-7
ASSLAGLDPDYEQY
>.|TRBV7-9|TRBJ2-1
ASSYGGDNEQF
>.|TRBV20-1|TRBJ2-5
SASPDRRPDGTQY
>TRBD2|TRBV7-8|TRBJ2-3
ASSLERASGGTDTQY
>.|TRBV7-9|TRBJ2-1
ASSYREPPLDNEQF
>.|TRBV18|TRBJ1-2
ASSPWADYGYT
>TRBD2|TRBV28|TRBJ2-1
ASSLSGWREAYNEQF
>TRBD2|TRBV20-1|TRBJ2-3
SASLAGGTDTQY
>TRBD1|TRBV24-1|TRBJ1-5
ATSDGGQGAGQPQH
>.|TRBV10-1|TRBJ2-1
ASSESLGNEQF
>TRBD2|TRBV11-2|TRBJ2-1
ASSLLGSGDEQF
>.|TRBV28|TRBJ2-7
ASSLPTGRGLNEQY
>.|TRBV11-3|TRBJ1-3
ASSLGVWTEFSGNTIY
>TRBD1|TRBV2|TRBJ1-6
AIKSGTGGDSPLH